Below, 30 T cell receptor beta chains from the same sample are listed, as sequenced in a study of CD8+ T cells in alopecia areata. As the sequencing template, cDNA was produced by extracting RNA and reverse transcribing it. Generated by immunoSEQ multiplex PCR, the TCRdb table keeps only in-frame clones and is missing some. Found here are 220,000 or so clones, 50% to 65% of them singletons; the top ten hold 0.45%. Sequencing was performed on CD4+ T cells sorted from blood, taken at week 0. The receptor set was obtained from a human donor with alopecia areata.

This CDR3 is CASSLARSRSSYEQYF. CDR3 sequence (DNA): TGTGCCAGCAGCTTAGCGCGGAGCAGAAGCTCCTACGAGCAGTACTTC. This chain connects TRBV7-9 to TRBJ2-5; no clear D. The assigned J gene may be wrong: the sequence end matches TRBJ2-7 better. The CDR3 has 16 residues. In germline, CDR1 is SEHNR, CDR2 FQNEAQ (reference sequence).

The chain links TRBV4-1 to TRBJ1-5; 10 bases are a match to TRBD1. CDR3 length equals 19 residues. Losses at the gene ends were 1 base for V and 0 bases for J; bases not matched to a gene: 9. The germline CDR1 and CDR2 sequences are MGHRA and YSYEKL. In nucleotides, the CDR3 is TGCGCCAGCAGCCAAGCCTTCGACAGGGGGCTAAATAGCAATCAGCCCCAGCATTTT. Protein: CASSQAFDRGLNSNQPQHF.

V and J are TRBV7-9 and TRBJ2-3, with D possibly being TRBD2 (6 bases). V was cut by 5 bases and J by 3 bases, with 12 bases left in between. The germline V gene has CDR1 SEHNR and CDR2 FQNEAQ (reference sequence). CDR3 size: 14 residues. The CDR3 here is CASSIGGGTDTQYF. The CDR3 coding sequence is TGTGCCAGCAGCATCGGGGGTGGAACAGATACGCAGTATTTT.

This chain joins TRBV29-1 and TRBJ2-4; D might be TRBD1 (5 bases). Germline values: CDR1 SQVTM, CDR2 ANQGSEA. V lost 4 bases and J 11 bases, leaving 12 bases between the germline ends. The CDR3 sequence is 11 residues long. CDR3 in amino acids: CSVVRTTVQYF. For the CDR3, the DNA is TGCAGCGTTGTAAGGACAACCGTTCAGTACTTC.

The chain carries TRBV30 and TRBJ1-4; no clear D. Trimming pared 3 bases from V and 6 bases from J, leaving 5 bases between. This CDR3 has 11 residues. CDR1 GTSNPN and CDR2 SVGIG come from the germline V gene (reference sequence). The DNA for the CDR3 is TGTGCCTGGAGAGAACATGAAAAACTGTTTTTT. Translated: CAWREHEKLFF.

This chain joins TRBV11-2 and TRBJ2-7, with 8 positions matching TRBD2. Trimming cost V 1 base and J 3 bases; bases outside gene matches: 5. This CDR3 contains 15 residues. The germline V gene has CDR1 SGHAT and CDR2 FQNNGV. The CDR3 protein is CASSLGPGGNYEQYF. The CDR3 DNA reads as TGTGCCAGCAGCTTAGGGCCGGGGGGGAACTACGAGCAGTACTTC.

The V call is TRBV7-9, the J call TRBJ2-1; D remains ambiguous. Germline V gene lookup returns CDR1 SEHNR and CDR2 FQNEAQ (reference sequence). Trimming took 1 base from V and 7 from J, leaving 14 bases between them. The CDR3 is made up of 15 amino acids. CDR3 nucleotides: TGTGCCAGCAGCTTAGTTCCAGGCCGTAGGAATGAGCAGTTCTTC. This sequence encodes CASSLVPGRRNEQFF.

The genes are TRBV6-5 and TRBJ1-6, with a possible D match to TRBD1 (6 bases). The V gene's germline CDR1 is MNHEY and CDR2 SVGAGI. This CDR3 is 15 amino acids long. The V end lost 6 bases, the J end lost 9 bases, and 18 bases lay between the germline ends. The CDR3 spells CASSPEGGVGSPLHF. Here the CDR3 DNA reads TGTGCCAGCAGCCCAGAGGGGGGGGTCGGTTCACCCCTCCACTTT.

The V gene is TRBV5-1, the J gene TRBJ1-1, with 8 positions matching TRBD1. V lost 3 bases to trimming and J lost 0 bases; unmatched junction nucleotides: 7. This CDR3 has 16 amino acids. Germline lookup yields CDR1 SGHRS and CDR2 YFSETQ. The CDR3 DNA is TGCGCCAGCAGCTCCGCCGGGACAGGAATGAACACTGAAGCTTTCTTT. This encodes CASSSAGTGMNTEAFF.

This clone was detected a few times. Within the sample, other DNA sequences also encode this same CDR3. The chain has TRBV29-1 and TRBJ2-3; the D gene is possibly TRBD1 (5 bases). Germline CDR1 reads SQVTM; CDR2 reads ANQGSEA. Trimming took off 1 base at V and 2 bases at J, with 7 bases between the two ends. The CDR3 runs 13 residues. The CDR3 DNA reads TGCAGCGTTGAAGGCAGGGTCACAGATACGCAGTATTTT. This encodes CSVEGRVTDTQYF.

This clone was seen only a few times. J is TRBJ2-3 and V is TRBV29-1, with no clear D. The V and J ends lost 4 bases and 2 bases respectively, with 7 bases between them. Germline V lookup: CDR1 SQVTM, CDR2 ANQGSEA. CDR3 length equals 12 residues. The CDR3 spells CSVGRNTDTQYF. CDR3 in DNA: TGCAGCGTTGGGCGGAACACAGATACGCAGTATTTT.

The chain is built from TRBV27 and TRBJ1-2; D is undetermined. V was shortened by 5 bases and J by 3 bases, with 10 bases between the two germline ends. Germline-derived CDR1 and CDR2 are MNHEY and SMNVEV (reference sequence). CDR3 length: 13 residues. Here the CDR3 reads CASSPQTDYGYTF. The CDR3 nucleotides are TGTGCCAGCAGTCCCCAAACAGACTATGGCTACACCTTC.

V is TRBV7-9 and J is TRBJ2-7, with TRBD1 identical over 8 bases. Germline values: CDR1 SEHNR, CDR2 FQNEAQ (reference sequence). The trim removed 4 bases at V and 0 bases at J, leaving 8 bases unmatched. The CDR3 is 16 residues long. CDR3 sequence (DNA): TGTGCCAGCAGCTGGATCCGGGACAGGAGCTCCTACGAGCAGTACTTC. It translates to CASSWIRDRSSYEQYF.

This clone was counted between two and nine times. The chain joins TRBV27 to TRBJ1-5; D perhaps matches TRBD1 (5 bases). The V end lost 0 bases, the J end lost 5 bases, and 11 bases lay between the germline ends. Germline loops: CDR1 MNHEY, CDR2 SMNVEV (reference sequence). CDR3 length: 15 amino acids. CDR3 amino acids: CASSLSPPGYQPQHF. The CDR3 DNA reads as TGTGCCAGCAGTTTATCGCCCCCAGGGTATCAGCCCCAGCATTTT.

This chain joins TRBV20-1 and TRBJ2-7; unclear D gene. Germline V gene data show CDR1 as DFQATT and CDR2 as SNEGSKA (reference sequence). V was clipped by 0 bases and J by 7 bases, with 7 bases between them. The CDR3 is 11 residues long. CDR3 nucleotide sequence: TGCAGTGCTAGAGATTTAGTAGAGCAGTACTTC. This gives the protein CSARDLVEQYF.

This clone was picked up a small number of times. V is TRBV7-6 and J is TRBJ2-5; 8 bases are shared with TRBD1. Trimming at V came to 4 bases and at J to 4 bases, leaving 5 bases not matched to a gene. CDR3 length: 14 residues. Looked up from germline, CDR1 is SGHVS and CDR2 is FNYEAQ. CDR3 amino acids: CASSWTGSGETQYF. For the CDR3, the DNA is TGTGCCAGCAGCTGGACAGGGTCGGGAGAGACCCAGTACTTC.

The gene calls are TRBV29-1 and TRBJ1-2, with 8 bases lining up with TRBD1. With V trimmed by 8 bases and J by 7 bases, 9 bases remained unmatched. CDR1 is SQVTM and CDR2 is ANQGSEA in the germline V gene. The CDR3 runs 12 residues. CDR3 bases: TGCAGCTCGTCCAGGGGGCAGGGTGGCTACACCTTC. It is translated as CSSSRGQGGYTF.

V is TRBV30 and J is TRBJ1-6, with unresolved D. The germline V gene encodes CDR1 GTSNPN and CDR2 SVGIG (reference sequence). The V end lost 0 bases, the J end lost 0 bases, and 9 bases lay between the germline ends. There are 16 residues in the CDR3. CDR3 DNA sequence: TGTGCCTGGAGTGTAGCTCTAAGCTCCTATAATTCACCCCTCCACTTT. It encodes CAWSVALSSYNSPLHF.

The CDR3 reads CASSYRDRDSGYTF. DNA of the CDR3: TGTGCCAGCAGTTACCGAGACAGGGATAGTGGCTACACCTTC. The chain uses TRBV6-5 and TRBJ1-2; 7 nucleotides agree with TRBD1. The CDR3 consists of 14 residues. V trimming: 2 bases; J trimming: 7 bases; junction bases outside the gene matches: 7. Germline assignment: CDR1 MNHEY and CDR2 SVGAGI.

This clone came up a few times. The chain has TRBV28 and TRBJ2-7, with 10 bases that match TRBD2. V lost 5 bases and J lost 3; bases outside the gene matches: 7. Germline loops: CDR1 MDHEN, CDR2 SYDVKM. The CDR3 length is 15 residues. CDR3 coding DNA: TGTGCCAGCAGTCGTAGCGGGGGGTTTAACTACGAGCAGTACTTC. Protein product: CASSRSGGFNYEQYF. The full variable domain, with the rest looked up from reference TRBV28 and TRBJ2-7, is DVKVTQSSRYLVKRTGEKVFLECVQDMDHENMFWYRQDPGLGLRLIYFSYDVKMKEKGDIPEGYSVSREKKERFSLILESASTNQTSMYLCASSRSGGFNYEQYFGPGTRLTVT.

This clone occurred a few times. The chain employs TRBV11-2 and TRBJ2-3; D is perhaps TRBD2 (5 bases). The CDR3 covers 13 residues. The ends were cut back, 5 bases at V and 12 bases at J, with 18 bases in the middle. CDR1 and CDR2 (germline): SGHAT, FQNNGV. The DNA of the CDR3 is TGTGCCAGCAGCCAGGAAGCCGGGGTTTTACAGTATTTT. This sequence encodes CASSQEAGVLQYF. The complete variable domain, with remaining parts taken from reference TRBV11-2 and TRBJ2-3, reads EAGVAQSPRYKIIEKRQSVAFWCNPISGHATLYWYQQILGQGPKLLIQFQNNGVVDDSQLPKDRFSAERLKGVDSTLKIQPAKLEDSAVYLCASSQEAGVLQYFGPGTRLTVL.

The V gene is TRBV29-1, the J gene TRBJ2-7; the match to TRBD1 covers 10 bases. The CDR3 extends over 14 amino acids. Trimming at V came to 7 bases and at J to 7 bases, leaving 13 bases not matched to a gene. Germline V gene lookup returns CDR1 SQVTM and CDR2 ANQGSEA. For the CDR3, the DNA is TGCAGCGGGGGACAGGGGAGGACTTTGAGGGAGCAGTACTTC. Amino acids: CSGGQGRTLREQYF.

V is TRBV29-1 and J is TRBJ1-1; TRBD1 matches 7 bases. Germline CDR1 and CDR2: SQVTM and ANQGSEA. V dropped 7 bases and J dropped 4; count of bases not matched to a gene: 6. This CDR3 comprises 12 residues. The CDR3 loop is CSAGQEGTEAFF. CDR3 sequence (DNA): TGCAGCGCCGGACAGGAGGGCACTGAAGCTTTCTTT.

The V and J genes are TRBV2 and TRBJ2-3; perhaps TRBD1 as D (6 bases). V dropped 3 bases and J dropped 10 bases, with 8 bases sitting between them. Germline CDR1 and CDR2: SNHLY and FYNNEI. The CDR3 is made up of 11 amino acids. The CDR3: CASSETGPQYF. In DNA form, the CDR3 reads TGTGCCAGCAGTGAGACAGGTCCGCAGTATTTT.

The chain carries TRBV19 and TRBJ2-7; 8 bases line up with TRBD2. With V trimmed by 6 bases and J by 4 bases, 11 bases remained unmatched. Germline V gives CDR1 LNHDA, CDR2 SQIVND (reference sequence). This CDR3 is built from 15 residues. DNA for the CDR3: TGTGCCAGTAGCCCCCAATTCGGGGGGGAATACGAGCAGTACTTC. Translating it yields CASSPQFGGEYEQYF.

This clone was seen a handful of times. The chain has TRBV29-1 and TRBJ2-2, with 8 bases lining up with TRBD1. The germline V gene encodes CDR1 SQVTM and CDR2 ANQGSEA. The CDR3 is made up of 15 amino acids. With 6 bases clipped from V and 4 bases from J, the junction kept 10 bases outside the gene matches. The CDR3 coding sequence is TGCAGCGTCCGTCTTTTGACAGGGGCCACCGGGGAGCTGTTTTTT. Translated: CSVRLLTGATGELFF.

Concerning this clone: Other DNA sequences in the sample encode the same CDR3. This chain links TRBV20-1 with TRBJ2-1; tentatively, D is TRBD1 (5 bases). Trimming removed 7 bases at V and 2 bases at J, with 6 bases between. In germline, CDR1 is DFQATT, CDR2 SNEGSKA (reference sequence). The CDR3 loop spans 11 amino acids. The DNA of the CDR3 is TGCAGTGGGGGCCCCTACAATGAGCAGTTCTTC. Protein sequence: CSGGPYNEQFF.

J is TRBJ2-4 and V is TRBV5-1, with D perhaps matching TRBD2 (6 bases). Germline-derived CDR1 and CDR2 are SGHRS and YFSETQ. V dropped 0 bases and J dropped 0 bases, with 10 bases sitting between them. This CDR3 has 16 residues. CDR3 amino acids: CASSLGRDRAKNIQYF. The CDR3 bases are TGCGCCAGCAGCTTGGGGCGGGACCGAGCCAAAAACATTCAGTACTTC.

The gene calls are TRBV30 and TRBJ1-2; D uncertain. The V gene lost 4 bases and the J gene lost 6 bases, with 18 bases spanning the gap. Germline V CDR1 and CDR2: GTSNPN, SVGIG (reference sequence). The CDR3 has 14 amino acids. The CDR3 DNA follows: TGTGCCTGGACTACTTTGCTGGGCGTTGATGGCTACACCTTC. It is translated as CAWTTLLGVDGYTF.

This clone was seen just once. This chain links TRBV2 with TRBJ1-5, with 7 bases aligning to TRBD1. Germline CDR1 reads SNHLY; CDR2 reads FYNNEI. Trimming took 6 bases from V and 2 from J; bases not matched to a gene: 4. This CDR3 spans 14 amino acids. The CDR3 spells CASRQGLGNQPQHF. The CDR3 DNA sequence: TGTGCCAGCAGACAGGGGCTTGGCAATCAGCCCCAGCATTTT.